The present TCR beta chain was sequenced within a study of OX40 agonist ivuxolimab in advanced cancers. Study-wide background: A partial response was reached by three patients: one with hepatocellular carcinoma and two with cutaneous melanoma.

The ends were cut back, 5 bases at V and 5 bases at J, with 17 bases in the middle. CDR3 length equals 15 residues. CDR1 and CDR2 (germline): SGHTA, FQGNSA. TCRdb's table, derived via immunoSEQ multiplex PCR, lists solely in-frame clones and lacks some. The sample gives about 95,000 clones, 89% of which show up once; about 0.31% is in the top ten. The chain couples TRBV7-2 to TRBJ2-3; D is tentatively TRBD1 or TRBD2 (5 bases each). The sequence derives from an adult with an advanced solid tumor such as melanoma, head and neck, liver or kidney cancer. Here the sequenced sample was CD4+ or CD8+ T cells sorted from blood, taken in a trial of the OX40 agonist ivuxolimab. CDR3 nucleotides: TGTGCCAGCAGCGCTGGGACCCCGTGGGAAGATACGCAGTATTTT. This translates into CASSAGTPWEDTQYF. The whole variable domain, filled in from reference TRBV7-2 and TRBJ2-3, reads GAGVSQSPSNKVTEKGKDVELRCDPISGHTALYWYRQSLGQGLEFLIYFQGNSAPDKSGLPSDRFSAERTGGSVSTLTIQRTQQEDSAVYLCASSAGTPWEDTQYFGPGTRLTVL.